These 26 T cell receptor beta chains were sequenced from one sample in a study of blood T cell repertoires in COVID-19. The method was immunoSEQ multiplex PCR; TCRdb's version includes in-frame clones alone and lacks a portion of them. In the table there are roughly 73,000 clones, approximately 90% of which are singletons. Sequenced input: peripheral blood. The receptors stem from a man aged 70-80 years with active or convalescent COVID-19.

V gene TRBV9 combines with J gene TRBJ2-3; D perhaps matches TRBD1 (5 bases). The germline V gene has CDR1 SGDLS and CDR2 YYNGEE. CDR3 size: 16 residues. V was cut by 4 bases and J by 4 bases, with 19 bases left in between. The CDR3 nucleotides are TGTGCCAGCAGCCAAACACCCCAGGGAATGGCAGATACGCAGTATTTT. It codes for CASSQTPQGMADTQYF.

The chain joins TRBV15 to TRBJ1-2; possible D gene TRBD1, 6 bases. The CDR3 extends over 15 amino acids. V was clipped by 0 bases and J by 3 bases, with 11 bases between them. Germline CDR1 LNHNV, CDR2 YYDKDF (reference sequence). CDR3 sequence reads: CATSRDKGQHYGYTF. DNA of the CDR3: TGTGCCACCAGCAGAGATAAAGGACAGCACTATGGCTACACCTTC. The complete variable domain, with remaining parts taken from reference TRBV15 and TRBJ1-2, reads DAMVIQNPRYQVTQFGKPVTLSCSQTLNHNVMYWYQQKSSQAPKLLFHYYDKDFNNEADTPDNFQSRRPNTSFCFLDIRSPGLGDTAMYLCATSRDKGQHYGYTFGSGTRLTVV.

The CDR3 region is CASSVGPVNTEAFF. As DNA, the CDR3 is TGTGCCAGCAGCGTAGGGCCTGTGAACACTGAAGCTTTCTTT. The V gene is TRBV9, the J gene TRBJ1-1; D remains ambiguous. This CDR3 has 14 amino acids. The germline gives CDR1 SGDLS, CDR2 YYNGEE. Deletions cut 0 bases from V and 0 bases from J, with 6 bases between.

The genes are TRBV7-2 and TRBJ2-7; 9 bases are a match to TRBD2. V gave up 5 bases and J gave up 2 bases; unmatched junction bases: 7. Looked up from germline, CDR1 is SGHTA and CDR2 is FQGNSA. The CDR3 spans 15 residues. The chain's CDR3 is CASSTSGGITYEQYF. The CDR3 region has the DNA TGTGCCAGCAGCACGAGCGGGGGGATCACCTACGAGCAGTACTTC.

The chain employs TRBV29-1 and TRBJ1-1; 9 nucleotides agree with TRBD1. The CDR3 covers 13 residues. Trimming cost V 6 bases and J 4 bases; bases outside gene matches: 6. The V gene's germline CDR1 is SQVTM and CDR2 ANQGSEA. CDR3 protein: CSVSGTGSTEAFF. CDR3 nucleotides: TGCAGCGTATCCGGGACAGGGAGCACTGAAGCTTTCTTT.

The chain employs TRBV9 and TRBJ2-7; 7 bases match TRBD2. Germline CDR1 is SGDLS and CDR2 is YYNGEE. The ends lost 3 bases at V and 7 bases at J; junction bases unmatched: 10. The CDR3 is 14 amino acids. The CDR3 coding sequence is TGTGCCAGCAGCGAACTAGCGCTAATGGGGGAGCAGTACTTC. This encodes CASSELALMGEQYF.

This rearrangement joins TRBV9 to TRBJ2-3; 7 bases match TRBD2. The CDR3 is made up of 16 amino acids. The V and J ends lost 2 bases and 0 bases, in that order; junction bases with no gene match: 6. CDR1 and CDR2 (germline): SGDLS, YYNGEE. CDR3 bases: TGTGCCAGCAGCGTCCTTGGGGGGGGGAGCACAGATACGCAGTATTTT. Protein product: CASSVLGGGSTDTQYF.

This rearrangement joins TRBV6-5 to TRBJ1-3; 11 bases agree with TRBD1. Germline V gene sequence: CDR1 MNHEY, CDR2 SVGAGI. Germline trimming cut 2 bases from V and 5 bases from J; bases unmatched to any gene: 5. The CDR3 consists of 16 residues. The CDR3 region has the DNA TGTGCCAGCAGTTACACTCGGACAGGGGGCAGAAACACCATATATTTT. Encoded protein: CASSYTRTGGRNTIYF.

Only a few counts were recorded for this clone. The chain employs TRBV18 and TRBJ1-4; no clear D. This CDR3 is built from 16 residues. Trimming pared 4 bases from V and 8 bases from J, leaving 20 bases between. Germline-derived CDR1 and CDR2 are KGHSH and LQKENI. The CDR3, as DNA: TGTGCCAGCTCACGCGATGGTATGGGCTATGACGAAAAACTGTTTTTT. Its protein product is CASSRDGMGYDEKLFF. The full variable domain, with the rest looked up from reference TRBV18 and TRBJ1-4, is NAGVMQNPRHLVRRRGQEARLRCSPMKGHSHVYWYRQLPEEGLKFMVYLQKENIIDESGMPKERFSAEFPKEGPSILRIQQVVRGDSAAYFCASSRDGMGYDEKLFFGSGTQLSVL.

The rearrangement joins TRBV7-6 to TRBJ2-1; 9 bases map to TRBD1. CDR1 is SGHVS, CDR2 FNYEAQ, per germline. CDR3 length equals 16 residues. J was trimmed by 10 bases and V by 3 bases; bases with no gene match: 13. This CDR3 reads CASSLDRGVMRPEQFF. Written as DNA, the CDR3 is TGTGCCAGCAGCTTGGACAGGGGTGTTATGAGACCGGAGCAGTTCTTC.

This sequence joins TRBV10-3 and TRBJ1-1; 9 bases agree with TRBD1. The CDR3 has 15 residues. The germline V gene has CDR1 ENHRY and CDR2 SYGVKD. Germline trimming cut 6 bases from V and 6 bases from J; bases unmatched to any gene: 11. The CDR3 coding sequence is TGTGCCATCAGGGCTGCGGGACAGGGTGTATCTGAAGCTTTCTTT. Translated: CAIRAAGQGVSEAFF.

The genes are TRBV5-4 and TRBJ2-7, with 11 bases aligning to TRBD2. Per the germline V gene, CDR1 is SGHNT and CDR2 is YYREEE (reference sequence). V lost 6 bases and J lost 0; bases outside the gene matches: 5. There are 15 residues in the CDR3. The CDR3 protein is CASTLAGAFSYEQYF. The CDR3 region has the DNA TGTGCCAGCACACTAGCGGGGGCCTTCTCCTACGAGCAGTACTTC.

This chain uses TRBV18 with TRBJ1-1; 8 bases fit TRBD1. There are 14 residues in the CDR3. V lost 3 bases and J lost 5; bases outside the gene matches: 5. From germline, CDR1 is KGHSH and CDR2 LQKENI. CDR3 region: CASSPQGALTEAFF. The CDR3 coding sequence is TGTGCCAGCTCACCTCAGGGGGCCCTTACTGAAGCTTTCTTT.

CDR3 region: CAISSDRFYGYTF. CDR3 nucleotides: TGTGCCATCAGTTCCGACAGGTTCTATGGCTACACCTTC. The rearrangement joins TRBV10-3 to TRBJ1-2; D may be TRBD1 (6 bases). CDR1 and CDR2 (germline): ENHRY, SYGVKD. V was cut by 5 bases and J by 4 bases, with 11 bases left in between. This CDR3 is built from 13 residues.

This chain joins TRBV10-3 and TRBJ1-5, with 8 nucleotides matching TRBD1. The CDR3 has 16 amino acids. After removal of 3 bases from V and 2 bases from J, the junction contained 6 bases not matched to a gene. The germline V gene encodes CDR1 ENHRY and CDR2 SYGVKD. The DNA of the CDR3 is TGTGCCATCAGTGATAACAGGGGGGGACGCAATCAGCCCCAGCATTTT. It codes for CAISDNRGGRNQPQHF.

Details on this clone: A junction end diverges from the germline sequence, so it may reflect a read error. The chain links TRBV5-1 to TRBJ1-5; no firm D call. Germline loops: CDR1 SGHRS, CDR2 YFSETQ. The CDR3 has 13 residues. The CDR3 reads CASSLAGNRPQHF. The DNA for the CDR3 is TGCGCCAGCAGCTTGGCCGGGAATCGGCCCCAGCATTTT.

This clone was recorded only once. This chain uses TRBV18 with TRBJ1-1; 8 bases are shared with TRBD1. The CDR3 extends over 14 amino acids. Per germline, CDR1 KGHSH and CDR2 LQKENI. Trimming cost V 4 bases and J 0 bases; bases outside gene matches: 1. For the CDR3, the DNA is TGTGCCAGCTCACTGGACAGGGTGAACACTGAAGCTTTCTTT. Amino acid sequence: CASSLDRVNTEAFF. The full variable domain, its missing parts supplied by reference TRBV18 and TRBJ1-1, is NAGVMQNPRHLVRRRGQEARLRCSPMKGHSHVYWYRQLPEEGLKFMVYLQKENIIDESGMPKERFSAEFPKEGPSILRIQQVVRGDSAAYFCASSLDRVNTEAFFGQGTRLTVV.

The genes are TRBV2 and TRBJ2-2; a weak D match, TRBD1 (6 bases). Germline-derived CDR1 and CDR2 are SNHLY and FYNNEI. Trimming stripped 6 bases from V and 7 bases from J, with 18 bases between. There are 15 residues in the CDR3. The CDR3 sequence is CASSAQGFMGGELFF. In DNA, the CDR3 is TGTGCCAGCAGCGCTCAGGGGTTTATGGGCGGGGAGCTGTTTTTT.

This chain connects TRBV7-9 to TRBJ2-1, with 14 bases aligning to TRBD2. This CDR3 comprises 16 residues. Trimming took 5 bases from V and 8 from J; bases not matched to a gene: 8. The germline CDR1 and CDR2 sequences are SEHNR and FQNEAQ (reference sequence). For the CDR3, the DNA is TGTGCCAGCAGCCCAGGGACTAGCGGGAGTTTCGATGAGCAGTTCTTC. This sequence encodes CASSPGTSGSFDEQFF.

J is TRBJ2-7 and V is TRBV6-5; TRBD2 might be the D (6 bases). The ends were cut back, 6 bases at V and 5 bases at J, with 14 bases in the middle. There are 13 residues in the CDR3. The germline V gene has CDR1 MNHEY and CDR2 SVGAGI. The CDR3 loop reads CASSQGLLHEQYF. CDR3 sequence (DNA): TGTGCCAGCAGCCAGGGACTCCTTCACGAGCAGTACTTC.

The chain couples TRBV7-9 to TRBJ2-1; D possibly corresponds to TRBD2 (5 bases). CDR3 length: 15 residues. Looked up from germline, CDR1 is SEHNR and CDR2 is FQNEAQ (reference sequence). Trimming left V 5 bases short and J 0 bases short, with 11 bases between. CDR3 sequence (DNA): TGTGCCAGCAGCCCCCCTCGGGGCTCCTACAATGAGCAGTTCTTC. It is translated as CASSPPRGSYNEQFF. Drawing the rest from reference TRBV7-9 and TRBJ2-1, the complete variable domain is DTGVSQNPRHKITKRGQNVTFRCDPISEHNRLYWYRQTLGQGPEFLTYFQNEAQLEKSRLLSDRFSAERPKGSFSTLEIQRTEQGDSAMYLCASSPPRGSYNEQFFGPGTRLTVL.

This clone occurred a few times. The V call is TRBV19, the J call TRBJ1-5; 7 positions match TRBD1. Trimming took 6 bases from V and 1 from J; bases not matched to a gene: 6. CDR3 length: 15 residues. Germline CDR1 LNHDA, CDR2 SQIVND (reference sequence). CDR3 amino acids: CASRGSGQSNQPQHF. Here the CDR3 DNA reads TGTGCCAGTAGGGGATCGGGACAGAGCAATCAGCCCCAGCATTTT.

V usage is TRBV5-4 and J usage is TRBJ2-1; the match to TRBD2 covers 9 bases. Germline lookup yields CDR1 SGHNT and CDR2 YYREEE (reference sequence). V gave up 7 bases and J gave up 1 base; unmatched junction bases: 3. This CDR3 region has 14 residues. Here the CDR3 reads CASAGGESYNEQFF. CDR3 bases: TGTGCCAGCGCGGGGGGGGAATCCTACAATGAGCAGTTCTTC.

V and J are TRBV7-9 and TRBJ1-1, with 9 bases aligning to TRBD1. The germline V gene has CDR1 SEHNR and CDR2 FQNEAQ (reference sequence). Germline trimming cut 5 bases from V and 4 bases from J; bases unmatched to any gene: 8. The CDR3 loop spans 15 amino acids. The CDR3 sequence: CASSIGQGRGTEAFF. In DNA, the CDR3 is TGTGCCAGCAGCATCGGACAGGGGAGGGGCACTGAAGCTTTCTTT.

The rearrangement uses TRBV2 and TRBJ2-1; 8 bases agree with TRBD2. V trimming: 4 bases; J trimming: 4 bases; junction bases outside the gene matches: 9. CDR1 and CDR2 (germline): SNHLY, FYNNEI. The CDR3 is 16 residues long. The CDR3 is CASSASYAGGYNEQFF. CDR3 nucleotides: TGTGCCAGCAGTGCAAGTTATGCGGGGGGATACAATGAGCAGTTCTTC.

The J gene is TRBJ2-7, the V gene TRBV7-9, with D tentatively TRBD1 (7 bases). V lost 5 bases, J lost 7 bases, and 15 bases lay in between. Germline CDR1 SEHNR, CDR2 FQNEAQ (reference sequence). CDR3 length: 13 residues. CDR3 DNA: TGTGCCAGCAGCCGCGGGACAGTAGGTGAGCAGTACTTC. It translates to CASSRGTVGEQYF.